This T cell receptor (beta chain) was profiled in a study of identical twins. Unique molecular identifiers were present on the cDNA, which also gained a universal primer site by template switching. TCRdb independently ran MiXCR on the 5' RACE reads; one entry per CDR3 protein. This repertoire shows 500,000 to 600,000 distinct CDR3 sequences, roughly 21% found once; its top ten account for under 0.95%. In its sample, this clonotype was seen a few times. The same sample was also used in a study of T cells expressing NK-cell markers. From that study: Seven sequenced donors out of eight were HCMV-seropositive, one seronegative. NKG2C+ dominant clonotype frequencies in 5 or 6 donors were about 1.0-8% of CD8+ T cells. What remained unclear was the HCMV specificity of expanded NKG2C+ T cell clones.

The clonotype comes from a woman younger than 35 in good health. The sequencing input was CD4+ T cells sorted from blood.

CDR3 amino acids: CASSTGRSTEAFF. Written as DNA, the CDR3 is TGCGCCAGCAGCACCGGACGTTCCACTGAAGCTTTCTTT. The V gene is TRBV5-1, the J gene TRBJ1-1; D is unclear. Germline V gene data show CDR1 as SGHRS and CDR2 as YFSETQ. V was shortened by 4 bases and J by 4 bases, with 11 bases between the two germline ends. The CDR3 is 13 amino acids.